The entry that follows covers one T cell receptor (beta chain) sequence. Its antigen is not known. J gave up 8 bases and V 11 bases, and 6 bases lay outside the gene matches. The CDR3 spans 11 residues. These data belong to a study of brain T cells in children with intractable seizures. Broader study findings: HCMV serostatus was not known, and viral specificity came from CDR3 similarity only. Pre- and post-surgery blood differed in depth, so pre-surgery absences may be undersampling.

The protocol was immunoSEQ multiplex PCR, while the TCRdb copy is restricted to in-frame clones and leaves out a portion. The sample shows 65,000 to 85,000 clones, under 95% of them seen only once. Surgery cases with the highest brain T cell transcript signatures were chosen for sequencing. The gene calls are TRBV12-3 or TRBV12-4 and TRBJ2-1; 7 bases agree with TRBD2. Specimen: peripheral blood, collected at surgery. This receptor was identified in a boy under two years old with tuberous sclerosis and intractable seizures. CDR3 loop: CAAGDGYEQFF. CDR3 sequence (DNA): TGTGCCGCGGGGGATGGTTATGAGCAGTTCTTC.